The present TCR beta chain was sequenced within a study of blood T cells in healthy people across ages. Regarding the study as a whole: The study lacked donor CMV status, which possibly confounded expanded clonotype changes. Both higher diversity and more naive CD4+ cells marked long-lived donors when set against aged donors.

The table lists this clonotype with a few counts. The antigen remains undetermined. The second PCR ran about 6 to 12 cycles with a sample-barcoded 5' primer and J-beta primers. With 12 random nucleotides, a template-switch adaptor tagged each individual cDNA molecule. TCRdb fed the 5' RACE reads into MiXCR, producing one record per CDR3 protein. Here the sample spans 1.5 million to 2 million distinct CDR3 sequences, about 50% being singletons. Ranging in age from about 6 to 100, the donors were healthy Caucasian individuals from Russia. The CDR3 has 16 residues. Unmatched junction bases numbered 8, after V lost 3 bases and J lost 9 bases.

The rearrangement links TRBV12-3 or TRBV12-4 to TRBJ2-1, with 13 bases that match TRBD2. The sequenced sample consisted of blood. The TCR sequence derives from a woman in her forties in good health. CDR3 amino acids: CASSFQTSGGAREQFF. CDR3 nucleotides: TGTGCCAGCAGTTTTCAAACTAGCGGGGGGGCCCGTGAGCAGTTCTTC.